This TCR beta chain stems from a study of radiation and T cells in renal cell carcinoma. As to time point: blood 4 weeks post-SBRT, at nephrectomy. Specified treatment: 15 Gy SBRT to primary tumor, nephrectomy 4 weeks later. This CDR3 region has 16 residues. Germline CDR1 and CDR2: GTSNPN and SVGIG (reference sequence). V was pared by 3 bases and J by 4 bases, with 11 bases of the junction left unmatched. Profiling relied on immunoSEQ multiplex PCR, and the TCRdb table lists in-frame clones only, not all of them. The sample has about 100,000 clones, more than 65% seen once. The rearrangement uses TRBV30 and TRBJ2-3, with 9 bases lining up with TRBD2. The sequence came from a man aged 60-69 years with renal cell carcinoma. The source was blood, collected from a patient whose treatment included radiotherapy and nephrectomy. Here the CDR3 reads CAWRAWGGRAADTQYF. The CDR3 region has the DNA TGTGCCTGGAGGGCGTGGGGCGGGAGGGCGGCAGATACGCAGTATTTT.